A selection of T cell receptor beta chains follows, all from one sample in a study of cytomegalovirus exposure and HLA in healthy donors. Assay: immunoSEQ multiplex PCR; the TCRdb copy retains only in-frame clones and omits some. The sample has approximately 150,000 clones; 70% to 80% are singletons. The source material was PBMCs. The source is a middle-aged woman in good health and CMV-seropositive. The CDR3 runs from the conserved cysteine through the conserved F or W. The order of the fields is V gene, clone size, D gene, J gene, CDR3 protein, CDR3 DNA. The D gene is left open where the match is weak. Some rows have no size entry. The others give once, few or many, or a class for an expanded clone.

>TRBV6-1|-|TRBD1|TRBJ1-2
CATTWDSTAYGYTF
TGTGCCACCACGTGGGACAGCACAGCCTATGGCTACACCTTC
>TRBV7-8|-|-|TRBJ1-3
CASSGSGGNTIYF
TGTGCCAGCAGCGGTTCCGGGGGGAACACCATATATTTT
>TRBV4-1|-|-|TRBJ1-1
CASSLYREGNTEAFF
TGCGCCAGCAGCCTTTACAGAGAGGGGAACACTGAAGCTTTCTTT
>TRBV19|-|TRBD1|TRBJ2-7
CASSPLVGQGSYEQYF
TGTGCCAGTAGCCCTCTCGTGGGACAGGGGTCCTACGAGCAGTACTTC
>TRBV27|-|-|TRBJ1-1
CASSLQGLYTEAFF
TGTGCCAGCAGTCTTCAGGGACTCTACACTGAAGCTTTCTTT
>TRBV5-1|-|TRBD2|TRBJ2-1
CASSHSGSASYNEQFF
TGCGCCAGCAGCCACAGCGGGAGTGCATCTTACAATGAGCAGTTCTTC
>TRBV4-1|-|TRBD1|TRBJ2-1
CASSQDSEGAPYNEQFF
TGCGCCAGCAGCCAAGATTCCGAGGGGGCTCCATATAATGAGCAGTTCTTC
>TRBV5-1|-|-|TRBJ2-5
CASSLWGQGSETQYF
TGCGCCAGCAGCTTGTGGGGGCAGGGTTCAGAGACCCAGTACTTC
>TRBV9|-|TRBD2|TRBJ2-6
CASSVGGGSAGANVLTF
TGTGCCAGCAGCGTAGGGGGGGGGAGCGCTGGGGCCAACGTCCTGACTTTC
>TRBV4-1|-|TRBD2|TRBJ2-7
CASSSRLALYEQYF
TGCGCCAGCAGCTCCAGACTAGCTCTCTACGAGCAGTACTTC
>TRBV11-3|-|TRBD2|TRBJ2-3
CASSQYSGRTDTQYF
TGTGCCAGCAGCCAGTATAGCGGGAGGACAGATACGCAGTATTTT
>TRBV5-1|-|TRBD1|TRBJ1-1
CASRQGATTEAFF
TGCGCCAGCAGACAGGGGGCGACCACTGAAGCTTTCTTT
>TRBV7-3|-|-|TRBJ1-1
CASSLAGNTEAFF
TGTGCCAGCAGCTTAGCGGGGAACACTGAAGCTTTCTTT
>TRBV10-3|-|-|TRBJ2-7
CAISESGEAGYEQYF
TGTGCCATCAGTGAGTCGGGCGAGGCGGGGTACGAGCAGTACTTC
>TRBV11-1|-|TRBD2|TRBJ2-1
CASGSGSSYNEQFF
TGTGCCAGCGGTAGCGGGAGCTCCTACAATGAGCAGTTCTTC
>TRBV5-6|-|TRBD1|TRBJ1-3
CASSGGGTVSGNTIYF
TGTGCCAGCAGCGGAGGGGGGACAGTCTCTGGAAACACCATATATTTT
>TRBV27|-|-|TRBJ2-1
CASRVGLGTGNEQFF
TGTGCCAGCAGGGTGGGACTGGGAACGGGCAATGAGCAGTTCTTC
>TRBV7-9|once|TRBD1|TRBJ1-1
CAYQGGAGAFF
TGTGCCTACCAGGGGGGCGCTGGGGCTTTCTTT
>TRBV10-3|-|TRBD2|TRBJ2-1
CAISESSVAGGWGEQFF
TGTGCCATCAGTGAGTCATCAGTAGCGGGAGGATGGGGTGAGCAGTTCTTC
>TRBV29-1|-|-|TRBJ1-2
CSVRAPWSGYTF
TGCAGCGTTAGAGCACCCTGGAGTGGCTACACCTTC
>TRBV18|-|TRBD1|TRBJ2-7
CANSGSQGEGSEQYF
TGTGCCAACTCAGGTTCGCAGGGGGAAGGTTCCGAGCAGTACTTC
>TRBV29-1|-|TRBD1|TRBJ2-2
CSAEQGAGGELFF
TGCAGCGCAGAACAGGGGGCAGGGGGGGAGCTGTTTTTT
>TRBV6-4|-|TRBD2|TRBJ2-3
CASAPTSGRASDAQYF
TGTGCCAGCGCTCCTACTAGCGGGAGGGCCTCAGATGCGCAGTATTTT
>TRBV2|-|TRBD2|TRBJ2-1
CASSVQAGGPNEQFF
TGTGCCAGCAGTGTACAAGCGGGAGGGCCAAATGAGCAGTTCTTC
>TRBV5-1|-|-|TRBJ2-3
CASSPEGHGADTQYF
TGCGCCAGCAGCCCCGAAGGCCACGGGGCAGATACGCAGTATTTT
>TRBV5-4|-|TRBD2|TRBJ2-2
CASSPDSGSFGELFF
TGTGCCAGCAGCCCGGATAGCGGGTCATTCGGGGAGCTGTTTTTT
>TRBV10-3|-|TRBD2|TRBJ2-5
CAIKESRTSEGTQYF
TGTGCCATCAAAGAAAGTCGGACTAGCGAAGGGACCCAGTACTTC
>TRBV27|-|-|TRBJ2-1
CASSYDGSSYNEQFF
TGTGCCAGCAGTTACGACGGGAGCTCCTACAATGAGCAGTTCTTC
>TRBV28|-|-|TRBJ1-2
CASSPGSGTYYGYTF
TGTGCCAGCAGCCCTGGCTCCGGGACTTACTATGGCTACACCTTC
>TRBV6-6|-|-|TRBJ1-4
CASSNPQAAGEKLFF
TGTGCCAGCAGTAACCCACAGGCCGCAGGTGAAAAACTGTTTTTT
>TRBV5-1|-|-|TRBJ1-1
CASSLPSGNAEAFF
TGCGCCAGCAGCCTACCTTCGGGAAATGCTGAAGCTTTCTTT
>TRBV9|-|-|TRBJ2-3
CASNVAGHRTDTQYF
TGTGCCAGCAACGTAGCAGGACACCGCACAGATACGCAGTATTTT
>TRBV6-1|-|TRBD1|TRBJ2-7
CASSDRGRTYEQYF
TGTGCCAGTTCGGACAGGGGGCGAACCTACGAGCAGTACTTC
>TRBV2|-|-|TRBJ1-1
CASSGEGGGTEAFF
TGTGCCAGCAGTGGTGAAGGGGGGGGGACTGAAGCTTTCTTT
>TRBV27|-|TRBD2|TRBJ2-1
CASSLTSGRHNEQFF
TGTGCCAGCAGTTTGACTAGCGGGAGACACAATGAGCAGTTCTTC
>TRBV6-4|-|TRBD1|TRBJ2-2
CASREGGDTGELFF
TGTGCCAGCAGGGAAGGGGGCGACACCGGGGAGCTGTTTTTT